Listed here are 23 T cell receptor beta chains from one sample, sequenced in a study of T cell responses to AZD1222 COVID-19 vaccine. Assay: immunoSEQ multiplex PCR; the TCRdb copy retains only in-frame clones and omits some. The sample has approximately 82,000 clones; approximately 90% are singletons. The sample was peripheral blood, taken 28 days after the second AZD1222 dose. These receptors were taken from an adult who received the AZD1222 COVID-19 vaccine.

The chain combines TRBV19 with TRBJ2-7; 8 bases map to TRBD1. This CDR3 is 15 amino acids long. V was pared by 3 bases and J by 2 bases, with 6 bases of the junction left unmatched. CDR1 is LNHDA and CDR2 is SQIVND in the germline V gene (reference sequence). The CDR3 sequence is CASSMGQARAYEQYF. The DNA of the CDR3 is TGTGCCAGTAGTATGGGACAGGCCCGAGCCTACGAGCAGTACTTC.

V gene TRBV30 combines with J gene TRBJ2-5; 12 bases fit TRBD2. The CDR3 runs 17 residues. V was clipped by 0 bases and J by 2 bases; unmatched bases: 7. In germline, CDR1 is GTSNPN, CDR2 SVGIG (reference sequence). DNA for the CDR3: TGTGCCTGGAGTGTACGAAAACTAGCGGGGGGACAAGAGACCCAGTACTTC. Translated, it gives CAWSVRKLAGGQETQYF.

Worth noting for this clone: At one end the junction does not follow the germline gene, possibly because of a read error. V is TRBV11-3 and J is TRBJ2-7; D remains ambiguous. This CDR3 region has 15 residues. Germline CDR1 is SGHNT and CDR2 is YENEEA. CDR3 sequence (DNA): TGTGCCAGCAGCTTAGCTTCGGCAGGCTCCTTCGAGCAGTACTTC. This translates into CASSLASAGSFEQYF. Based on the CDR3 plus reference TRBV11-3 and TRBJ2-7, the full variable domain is EAGVVQSPRYKIIEKKQPVAFWCNPISGHNTLYWYLQNLGQGPELLIRYENEEAVDDSQLPKDRFSAERLKGVDSTLKIQPAELGDSAVYLCASSLASAGSFEQYFGPGTRLTVT.

DNA of the CDR3: TGCGCCAGCAGCGAATCCACAGGGGCGAACGGGTGGCTTTTAGAAGCTTTCTTT. This gives the protein CASSESTGANGWLLEAFF. The rearrangement joins TRBV5-1 to TRBJ1-1, with 7 nucleotides matching TRBD1. V lost 4 bases and J lost 8; bases outside the gene matches: 23. CDR3 length: 18 residues. Germline values: CDR1 SGHRS, CDR2 YFSETQ.

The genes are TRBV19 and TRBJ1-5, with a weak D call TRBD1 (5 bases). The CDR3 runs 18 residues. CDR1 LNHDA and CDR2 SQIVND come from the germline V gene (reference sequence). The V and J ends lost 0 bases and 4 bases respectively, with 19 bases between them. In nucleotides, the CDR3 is TGTGCCAGTAGTATAGAAGTCTGGGCCAGGGCCCCGAATCAGCCCCAGCATTTT. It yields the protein CASSIEVWARAPNQPQHF.

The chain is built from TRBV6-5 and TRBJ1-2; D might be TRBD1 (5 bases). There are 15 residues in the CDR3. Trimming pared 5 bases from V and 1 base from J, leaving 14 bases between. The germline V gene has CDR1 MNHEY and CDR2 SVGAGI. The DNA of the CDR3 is TGTGCCAGCAGTCGAAACAGGCGAAATAACTATGGCTACACCTTC. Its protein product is CASSRNRRNNYGYTF.

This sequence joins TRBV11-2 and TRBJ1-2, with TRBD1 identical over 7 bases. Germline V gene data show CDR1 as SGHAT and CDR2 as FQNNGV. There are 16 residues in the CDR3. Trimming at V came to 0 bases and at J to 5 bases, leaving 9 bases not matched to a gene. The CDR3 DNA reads TGTGCCAGCAGCTTAGACCCGACAGGGAAGTATTATGGCTACACCTTC. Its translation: CASSLDPTGKYYGYTF.

In nucleotides, the CDR3 is TGTGCCAGCAGTTCCCTGGACAGGGGCTCCGTGGAGCAGTACTTC. Its translation: CASSSLDRGSVEQYF. The chain is built from TRBV6-5 and TRBJ2-7; TRBD1 aligns across 9 bases. The CDR3 is made up of 15 amino acids. The germline V gene has CDR1 MNHEY and CDR2 SVGAGI. V shed 4 bases and J 7 bases; nucleotides not matched to a gene: 11.

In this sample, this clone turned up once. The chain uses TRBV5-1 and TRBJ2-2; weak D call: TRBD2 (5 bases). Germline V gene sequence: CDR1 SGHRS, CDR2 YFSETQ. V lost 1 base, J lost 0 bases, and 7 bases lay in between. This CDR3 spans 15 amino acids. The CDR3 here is CASSLWRANTGELFF. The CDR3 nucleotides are TGCGCCAGCAGCTTGTGGCGGGCGAACACCGGGGAGCTGTTTTTT.

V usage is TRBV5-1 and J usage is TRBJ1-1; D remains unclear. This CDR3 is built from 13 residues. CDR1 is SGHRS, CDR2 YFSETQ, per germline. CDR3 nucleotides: TGCGCTCCCCGGGGTACAAAGACGGCAAGAGCTTTCTTT. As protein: CAPRGTKTARAFF.

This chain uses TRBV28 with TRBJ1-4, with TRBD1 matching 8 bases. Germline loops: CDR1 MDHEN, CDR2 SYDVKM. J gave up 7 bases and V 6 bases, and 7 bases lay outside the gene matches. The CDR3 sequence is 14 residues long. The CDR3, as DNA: TGTGCCAGCAGCACGCGACAGGGGAGTGAAAAACTGTTTTTT. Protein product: CASSTRQGSEKLFF.

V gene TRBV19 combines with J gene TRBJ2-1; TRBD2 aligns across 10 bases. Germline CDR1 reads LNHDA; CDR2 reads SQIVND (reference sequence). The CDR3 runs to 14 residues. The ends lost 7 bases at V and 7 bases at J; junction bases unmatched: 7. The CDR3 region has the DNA TGTGCCAGTAACCCACTAGCGGGACGAAATGAGCAGTTCTTC. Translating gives CASNPLAGRNEQFF. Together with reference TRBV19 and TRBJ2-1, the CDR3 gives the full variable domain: DGGITQSPKYLFRKEGQNVTLSCEQNLNHDAMYWYRQDPGQGLRLIYYSQIVNDFQKGDIAEGYSVSREKKESFPLTVTSAQKNPTAFYLCASNPLAGRNEQFFGPGTRLTVL.

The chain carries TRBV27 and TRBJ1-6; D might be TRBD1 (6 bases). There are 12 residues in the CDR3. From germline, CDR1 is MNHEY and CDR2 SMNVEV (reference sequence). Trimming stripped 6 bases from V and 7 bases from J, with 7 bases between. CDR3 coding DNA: TGTGCCAGCAGACAGGGCAATTCACCCCTCCACTTT. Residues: CASRQGNSPLHF.

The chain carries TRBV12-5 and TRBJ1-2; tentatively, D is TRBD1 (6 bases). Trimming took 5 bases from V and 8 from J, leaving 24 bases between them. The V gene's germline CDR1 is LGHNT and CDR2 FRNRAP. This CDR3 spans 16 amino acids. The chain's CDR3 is CASGLVQGRAGEGYTF. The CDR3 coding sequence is TGTGCTAGTGGTCTTGTCCAGGGGAGGGCTGGGGAAGGCTACACCTTC.

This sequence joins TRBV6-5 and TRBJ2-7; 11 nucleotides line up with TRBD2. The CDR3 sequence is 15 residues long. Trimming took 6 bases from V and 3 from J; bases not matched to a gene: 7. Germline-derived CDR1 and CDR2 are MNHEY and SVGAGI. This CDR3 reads CASRSLAGEIYEQYF. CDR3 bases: TGTGCCAGCAGGTCACTAGCGGGGGAAATCTACGAGCAGTACTTC.

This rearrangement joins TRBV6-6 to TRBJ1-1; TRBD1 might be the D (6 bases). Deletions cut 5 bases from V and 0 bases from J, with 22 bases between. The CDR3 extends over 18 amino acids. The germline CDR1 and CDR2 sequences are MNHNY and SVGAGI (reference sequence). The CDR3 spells CASSRNFNRVDMNTEAFF. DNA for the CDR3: TGTGCCAGCAGTCGCAACTTTAACAGGGTAGATATGAACACTGAAGCTTTCTTT.

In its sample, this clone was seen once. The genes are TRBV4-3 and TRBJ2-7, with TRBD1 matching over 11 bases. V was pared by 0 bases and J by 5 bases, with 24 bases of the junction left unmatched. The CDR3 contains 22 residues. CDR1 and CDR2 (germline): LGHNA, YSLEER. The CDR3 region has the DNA TGCGCCAGCAGCCAAGATCATGGGGACAGGGGGTCGTTGGCGGGGAATTCCCACGAGCAGTACTTC. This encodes CASSQDHGDRGSLAGNSHEQYF.

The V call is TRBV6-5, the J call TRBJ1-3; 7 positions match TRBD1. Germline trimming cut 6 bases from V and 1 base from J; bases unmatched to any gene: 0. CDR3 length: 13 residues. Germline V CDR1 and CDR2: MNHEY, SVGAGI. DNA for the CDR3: TGTGCCAGCAGACAGGGGTCTGGAAACACCATATATTTT. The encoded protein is CASRQGSGNTIYF.

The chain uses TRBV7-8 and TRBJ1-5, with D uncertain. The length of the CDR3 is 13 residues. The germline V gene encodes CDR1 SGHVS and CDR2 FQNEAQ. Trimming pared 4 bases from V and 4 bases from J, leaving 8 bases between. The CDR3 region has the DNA TGTGCCAGCAGCTACCTGATAAATCAGCCCCAGCATTTT. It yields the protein CASSYLINQPQHF.

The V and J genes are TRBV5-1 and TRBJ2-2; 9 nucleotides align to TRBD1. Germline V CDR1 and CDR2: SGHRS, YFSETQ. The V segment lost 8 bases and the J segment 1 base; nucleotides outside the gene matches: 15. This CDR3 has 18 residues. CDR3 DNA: TGCGCCAGTACTAAAGTCCCCAGGGGACAGGGGAACACCGGGGAGCTGTTTTTT. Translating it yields CASTKVPRGQGNTGELFF.

CDR3 sequence: CASSKGPRKNQPQHF. Written as DNA, the CDR3 is TGTGCCAGCAGCAAAGGGCCTCGAAAAAATCAGCCCCAGCATTTT. The rearrangement joins TRBV21-1 to TRBJ1-5; the DNA was not compared with TRBD1, the D call given in the table. TRBV21-1 is deemed a pseudogene. The CDR3 extends over 15 amino acids.

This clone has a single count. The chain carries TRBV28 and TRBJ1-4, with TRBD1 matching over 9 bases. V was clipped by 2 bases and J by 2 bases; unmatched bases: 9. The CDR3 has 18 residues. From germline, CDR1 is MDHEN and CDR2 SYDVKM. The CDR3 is CASSLANGQGPTNEKLFF. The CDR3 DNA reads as TGTGCCAGCAGTTTAGCGAACGGACAGGGGCCCACTAATGAAAAACTGTTTTTT.

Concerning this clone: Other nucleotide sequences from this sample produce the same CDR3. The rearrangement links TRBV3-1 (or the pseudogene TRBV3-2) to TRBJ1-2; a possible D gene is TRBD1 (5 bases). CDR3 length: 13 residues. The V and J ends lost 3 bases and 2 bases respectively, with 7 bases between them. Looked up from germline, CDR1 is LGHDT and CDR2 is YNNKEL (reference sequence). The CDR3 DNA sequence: TGTGCCAGCAGCCAGGGACTGAACTATGGCTACACCTTC. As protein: CASSQGLNYGYTF.